This T cell receptor (beta chain) was retrieved from a study of memory CD4+ T cells and cytomegalovirus serostatus. Across the whole study: Donors were healthy Belgian adults, 10 or so CMV seropositive and about two dozen seronegative. Study results and caveats: About two fifths of the roughly 150 known CMV-associated TCRbeta sequences appeared in CD4+ memory. The CMV-associated TCR signature appears largely within the CD4+ memory repertoire.

Some clones are missing from TCRdb's copy, which holds only in-frame ones; the method was immunoSEQ multiplex PCR. Altogether under 80,000 clones are present, approximately 78% being singletons, with the ten largest covering roughly 0.88%. Notes on this clone: Its antigen is undetermined.

Single viable CD3+CD4+CD8-CD45RO+ cells were sorted as the memory CD4+ T cells. Germline V gene data show CDR1 as SEHNR and CDR2 as FQNEAQ (reference sequence). The CDR3 loop spans 15 amino acids. J gave up 3 bases and V 3 bases, and 3 bases lay outside the gene matches. The TCR sequence derives from an adult in good health and CMV-seronegative. The sample taken for sequencing was memory CD4+ T cells from blood. The chain has TRBV7-9 and TRBJ2-3, with 10 bases that match TRBD2. CDR3 region: CASSFGLAATDTQYF. CDR3 DNA sequence: TGTGCCAGCAGCTTCGGACTAGCGGCTACAGATACGCAGTATTTT.